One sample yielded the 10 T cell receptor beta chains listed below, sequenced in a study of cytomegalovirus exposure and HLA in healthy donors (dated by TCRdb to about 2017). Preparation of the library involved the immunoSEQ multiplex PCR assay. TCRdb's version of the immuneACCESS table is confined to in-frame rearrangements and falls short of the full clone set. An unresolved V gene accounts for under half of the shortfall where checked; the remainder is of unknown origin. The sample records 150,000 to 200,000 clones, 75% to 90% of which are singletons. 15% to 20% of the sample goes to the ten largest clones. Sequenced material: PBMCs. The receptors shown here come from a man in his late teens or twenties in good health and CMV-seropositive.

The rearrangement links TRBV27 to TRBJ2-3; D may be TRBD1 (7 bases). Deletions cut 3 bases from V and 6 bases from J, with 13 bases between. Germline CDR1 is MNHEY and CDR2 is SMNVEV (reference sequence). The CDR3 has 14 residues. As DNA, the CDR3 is TGTGCCAGCAGTTTTCTTCCAGGGGGGGATACGCAGTATTTT. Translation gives CASSFLPGGDTQYF.

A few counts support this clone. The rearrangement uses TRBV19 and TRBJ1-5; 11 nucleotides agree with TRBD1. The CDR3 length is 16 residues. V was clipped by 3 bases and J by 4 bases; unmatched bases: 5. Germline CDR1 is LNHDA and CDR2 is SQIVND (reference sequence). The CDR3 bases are TGTGCCAGTAGTATCCGGGACAGGGGGGTAAATCAGCCCCAGCATTTT. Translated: CASSIRDRGVNQPQHF.

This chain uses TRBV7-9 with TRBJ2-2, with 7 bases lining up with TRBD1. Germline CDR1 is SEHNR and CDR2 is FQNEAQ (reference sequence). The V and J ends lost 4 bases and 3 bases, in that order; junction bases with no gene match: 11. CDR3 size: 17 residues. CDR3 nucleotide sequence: TGTGCCAGCAGCTCCTCTTTGGCCACAGGGGACACCGGGGAGCTGTTTTTT. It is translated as CASSSSLATGDTGELFF. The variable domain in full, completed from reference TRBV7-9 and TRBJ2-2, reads DTGVSQNPRHKITKRGQNVTFRCDPISEHNRLYWYRQTLGQGPEFLTYFQNEAQLEKSRLLSDRFSAERPKGSFSTLEIQRTEQGDSAMYLCASSSSLATGDTGELFFGEGSRLTVL.

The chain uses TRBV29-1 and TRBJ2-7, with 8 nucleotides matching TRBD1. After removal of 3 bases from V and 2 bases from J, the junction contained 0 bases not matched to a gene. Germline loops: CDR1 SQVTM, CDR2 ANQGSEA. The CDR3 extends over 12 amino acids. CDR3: CSVEDRAYEQYF. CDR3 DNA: TGCAGCGTTGAGGACAGGGCCTACGAGCAGTACTTC.

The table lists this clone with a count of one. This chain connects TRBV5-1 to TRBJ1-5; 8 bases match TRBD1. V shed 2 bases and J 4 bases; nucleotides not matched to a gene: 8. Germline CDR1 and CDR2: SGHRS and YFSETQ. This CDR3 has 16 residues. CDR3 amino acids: CASSLTTGVANQPQHF. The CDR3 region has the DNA TGCGCCAGCAGCTTAACGACAGGGGTAGCGAATCAGCCCCAGCATTTT.

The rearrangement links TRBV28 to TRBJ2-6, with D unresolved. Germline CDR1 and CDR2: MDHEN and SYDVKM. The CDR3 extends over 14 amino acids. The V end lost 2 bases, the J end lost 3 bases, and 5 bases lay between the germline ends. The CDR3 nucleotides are TGTGCCAGCAGTTTAACCGGTGGGGCCAACGTCCTGACTTTC. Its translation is CASSLTGGANVLTF.

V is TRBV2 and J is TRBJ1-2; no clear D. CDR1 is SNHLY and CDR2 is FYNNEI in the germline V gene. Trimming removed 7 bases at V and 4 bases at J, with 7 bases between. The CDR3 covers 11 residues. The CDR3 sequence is CASTVIYGYTF. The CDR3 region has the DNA TGTGCCAGCACAGTGATCTATGGCTACACCTTC.

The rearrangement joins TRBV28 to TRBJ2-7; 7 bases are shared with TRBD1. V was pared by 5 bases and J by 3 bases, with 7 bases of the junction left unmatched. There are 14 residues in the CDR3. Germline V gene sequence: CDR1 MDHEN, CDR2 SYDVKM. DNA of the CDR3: TGTGCCAGCAGTCTCCCGGGACAGCTCTACGAGCAGTACTTC. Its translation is CASSLPGQLYEQYF.

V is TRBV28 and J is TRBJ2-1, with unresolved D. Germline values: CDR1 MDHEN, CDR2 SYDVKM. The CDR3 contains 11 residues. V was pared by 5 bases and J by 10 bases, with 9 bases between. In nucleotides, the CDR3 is TGTGCCAGCAGTGTGGCATTGGAGCAGTTCTTC. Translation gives CASSVALEQFF. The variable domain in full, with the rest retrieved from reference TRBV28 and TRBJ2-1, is DVKVTQSSRYLVKRTGEKVFLECVQDMDHENMFWYRQDPGLGLRLIYFSYDVKMKEKGDIPEGYSVSREKKERFSLILESASTNQTSMYLCASSVALEQFFGPGTRLTVL.

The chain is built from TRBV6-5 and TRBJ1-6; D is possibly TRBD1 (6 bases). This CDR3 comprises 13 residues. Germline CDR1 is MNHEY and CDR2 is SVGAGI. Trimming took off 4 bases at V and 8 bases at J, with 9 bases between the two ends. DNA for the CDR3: TGTGCCAGCAGTTTAGGGGGGGATTCACCCCTCCACTTT. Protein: CASSLGGDSPLHF.